This T cell receptor (beta chain) was identified during a study of CD8+ T cells in alopecia areata. Reverse transcribed after extraction, RNA yielded cDNA as the sequencing template. The method was immunoSEQ multiplex PCR; TCRdb's version includes in-frame clones alone and lacks a portion of them. The profile shows about 150,000 clones, 87% of them singletons. Germline CDR1 is LNHDA and CDR2 is SQIVND (reference sequence). Trimming took 7 bases from V and 3 from J, leaving 16 bases between them. This CDR3 is built from 15 residues. The chain recombines TRBV19 with TRBJ1-5, with no clear D. Sequencing was performed on CD8+ T cells sorted from blood, taken at week 0. The TCR originated in a human donor with alopecia areata. DNA of the CDR3: TGTGCCAGTACCGCTGATCCAACACCCAATCAGCCCCAGCATTTT. Translation gives CASTADPTPNQPQHF.